What follows are 27 T cell receptor beta chains derived from one specimen sequenced in a study of radiation and T cells in renal cell carcinoma. Here immunoSEQ multiplex PCR was the method, and the copy in TCRdb shows in-frame clones only, minus some. The sample contains 150,000 or so clones, approximately 90% of which appear only once. The time point: baseline pretreatment blood. Described treatment: 15 Gy SBRT to primary tumor, nephrectomy 4 weeks later. The sample here was blood, taken from a patient whose treatment included radiotherapy and nephrectomy. The receptors were sampled from a woman in her 70s with renal cell carcinoma.

The V gene is TRBV7-2, the J gene TRBJ1-4, with TRBD1 as a possible D gene (6 bases). V dropped 5 bases and J dropped 10 bases, with 17 bases sitting between them. The length of the CDR3 is 14 residues. Germline values: CDR1 SGHTA, CDR2 FQGNSA. The CDR3 DNA is TGTGCCAGCAGCCTGGACGAGGGGGTAGCAAAACTGTTTTTT. Protein sequence: CASSLDEGVAKLFF. Variable domain in full (rest from reference TRBV7-2 and TRBJ1-4): GAGVSQSPSNKVTEKGKDVELRCDPISGHTALYWYRQSLGQGLEFLIYFQGNSAPDKSGLPSDRFSAERTGGSVSTLTIQRTQQEDSAVYLCASSLDEGVAKLFFGSGTQLSVL.

The genes are TRBV6-6 and TRBJ2-2; D is unresolved. The germline V gene has CDR1 MNHNY and CDR2 SVGAGI (reference sequence). This CDR3 is built from 15 residues. Trimming shortened V by 3 bases and J by 0 bases, and 8 bases separated the two germline ends. For the CDR3, the DNA is TGTGCCAGCAGTTATGCTAGACCGAACACCGGGGAGCTGTTTTTT. Translated: CASSYARPNTGELFF.

The chain couples TRBV30 to TRBJ1-2; D call uncertain. The CDR3 totals 13 residues. V dropped 2 bases and J dropped 2 bases, with 9 bases sitting between them. The germline gives CDR1 GTSNPN, CDR2 SVGIG (reference sequence). CDR3 in amino acids: CAWSRPENYGYTF. CDR3 sequence (DNA): TGTGCCTGGAGTCGGCCGGAGAACTATGGCTACACCTTC.

CDR3 region: CASSLAWGQINSPLHF. CDR3 DNA sequence: TGTGCCAGCAGCTTGGCCTGGGGACAAATCAATTCACCCCTCCACTTT. The V gene is TRBV5-8, the J gene TRBJ1-6, with TRBD1 as a possible D gene (6 bases). The CDR3 totals 16 residues. The germline gives CDR1 SGHTS, CDR2 YDEGEE. The germline V and J ends were trimmed by 0 bases and 7 bases, with 14 bases remaining between them. Together with reference TRBV5-8 and TRBJ1-6, the CDR3 gives the full variable domain: EAGVTQSPTHLIKTRGQQATLRCSPISGHTSVYWYQQALGLGLQFLLWYDEGEERNRGNFPPRFSGRQFPNYSSELNVNALELEDSALYLCASSLAWGQINSPLHFGNGTRLTVT.

The V gene is TRBV5-1, the J gene TRBJ2-2, with unresolved D. The CDR3 consists of 16 residues. The germline V gene has CDR1 SGHRS and CDR2 YFSETQ. V lost 2 bases, J lost 1 base, and 12 bases lay in between. CDR3 DNA: TGCGCCAGCAGCTTTATGTTGGGCCGGAACACCGGGGAGCTGTTTTTT. This codes for CASSFMLGRNTGELFF.

This sequence joins TRBV28 and TRBJ1-2, with D possibly matching TRBD1 (5 bases). CDR3 length: 12 amino acids. Per germline, CDR1 MDHEN and CDR2 SYDVKM. V lost 3 bases and J 3 bases, leaving 5 bases between the germline ends. CDR3 protein: CASSLGDYGYTF. In DNA form, the CDR3 reads TGTGCCAGCAGTTTGGGGGACTATGGCTACACCTTC.

The J gene is TRBJ1-6, the V gene TRBV5-6; D unclear. Germline V lookup: CDR1 SGHDT, CDR2 YYEEEE. The CDR3 spans 15 residues. Trimming left V 0 bases short and J 8 bases short, with 12 bases between. The CDR3 DNA is TGTGCCAGCAGCTTGGTGCAGTCGTCGGATTCACCCCTCCACTTT. This sequence encodes CASSLVQSSDSPLHF.

In nucleotides, the CDR3 is TGTGCCAGCAGCTCCGGAAGGAATGAGCAGTTCTTC. Amino acid sequence: CASSSGRNEQFF. The chain links TRBV5-6 to TRBJ2-1; D is ambiguous. From germline, CDR1 is SGHDT and CDR2 YYEEEE. This CDR3 comprises 12 residues. V was shortened by 3 bases and J by 7 bases, with 8 bases between the two germline ends.

This chain joins TRBV4-1 and TRBJ2-7, with D uncertain. The CDR3 runs 17 residues. CDR1 is MGHRA and CDR2 is YSYEKL in the germline V gene. Trimming removed 0 bases at V and 0 bases at J, with 15 bases between. The CDR3 loop is CASSQDLNSQISYEQYF. The CDR3 DNA sequence: TGCGCCAGCAGCCAAGATCTGAACTCGCAAATCTCCTACGAGCAGTACTTC.

This clone appeared a few times. The V and J genes are TRBV28 and TRBJ2-2; 8 bases fit TRBD2. The CDR3 length is 15 residues. The ends lost 7 bases at V and 1 base at J; junction bases unmatched: 5. Germline assignment: CDR1 MDHEN and CDR2 SYDVKM. The CDR3 loop is CASTRTSGNTGELFF. CDR3 coding DNA: TGTGCCAGCACCCGAACTAGCGGGAACACCGGGGAGCTGTTTTTT.

The chain links TRBV18 to TRBJ1-5; 9 positions agree with TRBD1. V gave up 3 bases and J gave up 5 bases; unmatched junction bases: 8. Germline assignment: CDR1 KGHSH and CDR2 LQKENI. The CDR3 contains 16 residues. In DNA form, the CDR3 reads TGTGCCAGCTCACCCCTGGGACAGGGAGGCCATCAGCCCCAGCATTTT. Protein: CASSPLGQGGHQPQHF.

CDR3 sequence (DNA): TGTGCCAGCAGTGCGGACAGGGCTAGGACTGAAGCTTTCTTT. This translates into CASSADRARTEAFF. The chain couples TRBV28 to TRBJ1-1; TRBD1 agrees at 8 bases. With 5 bases clipped from V and 5 bases from J, the junction kept 7 bases outside the gene matches. The CDR3 is 14 amino acids. The V gene's germline CDR1 is MDHEN and CDR2 SYDVKM.

The chain recombines TRBV6-4 with TRBJ2-2, with TRBD2 as a possible D gene (5 bases). The CDR3 sequence is 16 residues long. Germline loops: CDR1 MRHNA, CDR2 SNTAGT. With 3 bases removed from V and 0 bases from J, the gap between germline ends came to 11 bases. Here the CDR3 reads CASSEEPGANTGELFF. The CDR3 DNA reads as TGTGCCAGCAGTGAAGAACCCGGGGCGAACACCGGGGAGCTGTTTTTT.

This chain joins TRBV5-1 and TRBJ1-1; D is undetermined. This CDR3 contains 15 residues. Trimming stripped 0 bases from V and 4 bases from J, with 13 bases between. CDR1 is SGHRS, CDR2 YFSETQ, per germline. The CDR3 sequence: CASSLVPGEGTEAFF. DNA of the CDR3: TGCGCCAGCAGCTTGGTCCCCGGGGAGGGCACTGAAGCTTTCTTT.

V gene TRBV6-1 combines with J gene TRBJ1-1; D gene unclear. Trimming removed 0 bases from V and 4 bases from J, with 15 bases in between. CDR3 length: 16 residues. Germline V gene data show CDR1 as MNHNS and CDR2 as SASEGT. This chain's CDR3 is CASSEAVVWGGTEAFF. In nucleotides, the CDR3 is TGTGCCAGCAGTGAAGCAGTCGTGTGGGGAGGCACTGAAGCTTTCTTT.

The rearrangement joins TRBV6-5 to TRBJ1-3; D is unresolved. V gave up 4 bases and J gave up 4 bases, with 14 bases separating them. Per germline, CDR1 MNHEY and CDR2 SVGAGI. This CDR3 is 15 amino acids long. CDR3 sequence (DNA): TGTGCCAGCAGTTGGGATTCGGTGAAAGGAAACACCATATATTTT. Protein product: CASSWDSVKGNTIYF.

The rearrangement links TRBV28 to TRBJ1-2; 7 bases match TRBD1. V was pared by 5 bases and J by 8 bases, with 14 bases of the junction left unmatched. Germline CDR1 reads MDHEN; CDR2 reads SYDVKM. This CDR3 is 15 amino acids long. CDR3 in DNA: TGTGCCAGCAGTCCTCCGGGACAGTTGGCCGGCGGCTACACCTTC. Translation: CASSPPGQLAGGYTF.

CDR3 protein: CASSLVGGSYEQYF. The CDR3 region has the DNA TGTGCCAGCAGCTTAGTAGGCGGATCCTACGAGCAGTACTTC. V and J are TRBV7-6 and TRBJ2-7, with D unresolved. The length of the CDR3 is 14 residues. Trimming removed 1 base from V and 1 base from J, with 8 bases in between. Germline loops: CDR1 SGHVS, CDR2 FNYEAQ. The full variable domain, its missing parts supplied by reference TRBV7-6 and TRBJ2-7, is GAGVSQSPRYKVTKRGQDVALRCDPISGHVSLYWYRQALGQGPEFLTYFNYEAQQDKSGLPNDRFSAERPEGSISTLTIQRTEQRDSAMYRCASSLVGGSYEQYFGPGTRLTVT.

The V call is TRBV9, the J call TRBJ1-1; no firm D call. Germline CDR1 SGDLS, CDR2 YYNGEE. CDR3 length equals 14 residues. The V and J ends lost 0 bases and 1 base respectively, with 7 bases between them. The CDR3 protein is CASSVGPANTEAFF. In DNA, the CDR3 is TGTGCCAGCAGCGTAGGCCCAGCGAACACTGAAGCTTTCTTT. Filled out from reference TRBV9 and TRBJ1-1, the complete variable domain reads DSGVTQTPKHLITATGQRVTLRCSPRSGDLSVYWYQQSLDQGLQFLIQYYNGEERAKGNILERFSAQQFPDLHSELNLSSLELGDSALYFCASSVGPANTEAFFGQGTRLTVV.

The V call is TRBV6-1, the J call TRBJ1-2; TRBD1 aligns across 8 bases. Trimming at V came to 0 bases and at J to 3 bases, leaving 3 bases not matched to a gene. This CDR3 is 15 amino acids long. Per the germline V gene, CDR1 is MNHNS and CDR2 is SASEGT. For the CDR3, the DNA is TGTGCCAGCAGTGAAGCCAGGGGGCTTTACTATGGCTACACCTTC. Translating it yields CASSEARGLYYGYTF.

The chain recombines TRBV7-2 with TRBJ2-1; 13 positions agree with TRBD2. The V gene end was trimmed by 5 bases and the J gene end by 7 bases; junction bases not matched to a gene: 5. Germline CDR1 reads SGHTA; CDR2 reads FQGNSA. The CDR3 spans 15 residues. The CDR3 region has the DNA TGTGCCAGCAGCACTAGCGGGGGGGCGAGGAATGAGCAGTTCTTC. Amino acid sequence: CASSTSGGARNEQFF.

This clone showed up just a few times. This rearrangement joins TRBV13 to TRBJ1-1; D gene unclear. CDR3 size: 11 residues. V was clipped by 2 bases and J by 8 bases, with 6 bases between them. Germline lookup yields CDR1 PRHDT and CDR2 FYEKMQ (reference sequence). The DNA of the CDR3 is TGTGCCAGCAGCTTATTTGGGGAAGCTTTCTTT. Its translation is CASSLFGEAFF.

The J gene is TRBJ1-2, the V gene TRBV25-1; no reliable D call. Germline CDR1 and CDR2: MGHDK and SYGVNS. There are 15 residues in the CDR3. Trimming took 2 bases from V and 0 from J, leaving 10 bases between them. CDR3 amino acids: CASSEGPVANYGYTF. CDR3 nucleotides: TGTGCCAGCAGTGAAGGGCCAGTAGCTAACTATGGCTACACCTTC.

The V call is TRBV5-1, the J call TRBJ1-4; D is unclear. The V end was cut by 4 bases, the J end by 0 bases, with 4 bases between. The length of the CDR3 is 13 residues. In germline, CDR1 is SGHRS, CDR2 YFSETQ. The CDR3 nucleotides are TGCGCCAGCAGCGGTACAACTAATGAAAAACTGTTTTTT. As protein: CASSGTTNEKLFF.

The CDR3, as DNA: TGTGCCAGTAGTATAGATCTGAGGGGACTAGCGGACAATGAGCAGTTCTTC. Protein product: CASSIDLRGLADNEQFF. The chain is built from TRBV19 and TRBJ2-1, with TRBD2 identical over 11 bases. V was clipped by 0 bases and J by 5 bases; unmatched bases: 6. Germline V CDR1 and CDR2: LNHDA, SQIVND (reference sequence). CDR3 length: 17 amino acids.

The J gene is TRBJ1-2, the V gene TRBV4-3; D is possibly TRBD1 (5 bases). CDR1 LGHNA and CDR2 YSLEER come from the germline V gene. This CDR3 contains 16 residues. The V and J ends lost 2 bases and 8 bases respectively, with 21 bases between them. The CDR3 loop reads CASSQSGAQAGRGYTF. For the CDR3, the DNA is TGCGCCAGCAGCCAATCCGGAGCACAGGCGGGACGGGGCTACACCTTC.

This chain connects TRBV11-3 to TRBJ2-3; 8 bases align to TRBD2. CDR3 length equals 15 residues. Looked up from germline, CDR1 is SGHNT and CDR2 is YENEEA. V lost 3 bases to trimming and J lost 5 bases; unmatched junction nucleotides: 7. The CDR3 DNA reads as TGTGCCAGCAGCTTGAATGGCGGGGGGCTAGATACGCAGTATTTT. It encodes CASSLNGGGLDTQYF.